These T cell receptor beta chains were read from a single sample in a study of PD-1 blockade in classical Hodgkin lymphoma. Sequenced by immunoSEQ multiplex PCR; TCRdb stores in-frame clones only, minus some. Among tens of thousands of clones listed, about 80% were seen once. Specimen: CD4+ T cells from blood, collected before the fourth cycle of nivolumab. These receptor sequences come from a human donor with classical Hodgkin lymphoma. CDR3s include the opening cysteine and the closing phenylalanine or tryptophan. D genes are given only for firm matches. Clone size is not always given. Where it is, it says once, few, many or a class for expanded clones.

abundance: NA; v_gene: TRBV28; j_gene: TRBJ1-2; d_gene: NA; CDR3nt: TGTGCCAGCAGTTTTGCGGCGGGCGTCTCGTTGGGCTACACCTTC; CDR3aa: CASSFAAGVSLGYTF
abundance: NA; v_gene: TRBV27; j_gene: TRBJ2-5; d_gene: NA; CDR3nt: TGTGCCAGCAGTCCACACCTGTCGGGGGCCTCACAGTACCCCCGGGGGGCAGAGACCCAGTACTTC; CDR3aa: CASSPHLSGASQYPRGAETQYF
abundance: once; v_gene: TRBV11-3; j_gene: TRBJ2-7; d_gene: NA; CDR3nt: TGTGCCAGCAGCTTAGTTTCTGGGGAGCAGTACTTC; CDR3aa: CASSLVSGEQYF
abundance: NA; v_gene: TRBV5-5; j_gene: TRBJ1-2; d_gene: NA; CDR3nt: TGTGCCAGCAGCTTGAACCGGGAACTATGGGGCTACACCTTC; CDR3aa: CASSLNRELWGYTF
abundance: NA; v_gene: TRBV5-1; j_gene: TRBJ1-6; d_gene: NA; CDR3nt: TGCGCCAGCAGCTTGTCGAGGGCAGACTATAATTCACCCCTCCACTTT; CDR3aa: CASSLSRADYNSPLHF
abundance: NA; v_gene: TRBV28; j_gene: TRBJ1-5; d_gene: NA; CDR3nt: TGTGCCAGCAGTTCGACAGCGGGGTATCTCAATCAGCCCCAGCATTTT; CDR3aa: CASSSTAGYLNQPQHF
abundance: NA; v_gene: TRBV9; j_gene: TRBJ1-2; d_gene: TRBD1; CDR3nt: TGTGCCAGCAGCGTTCGACAGGGCGAGACGGATGGCTACACCTTC; CDR3aa: CASSVRQGETDGYTF
abundance: few; v_gene: TRBV5-1; j_gene: TRBJ1-2; d_gene: NA; CDR3nt: TGCGCCAGCAGCGTGGGGAGGGCTCTCTTTGACTATGGCTACACCTTC; CDR3aa: CASSVGRALFDYGYTF
abundance: NA; v_gene: TRBV7-2; j_gene: TRBJ2-5; d_gene: TRBD2; CDR3nt: TGTGCCAGCAGCTCAGCCAGGACTAGGGAGACCCAGTACTTC; CDR3aa: CASSSARTRETQYF
abundance: NA; v_gene: TRBV4-2; j_gene: TRBJ2-3; d_gene: NA; CDR3nt: TGTGCCAGCAGCCAAGATCGGCAAGGGGAAGGCACAGATACGCAGTATTTT; CDR3aa: CASSQDRQGEGTDTQYF
abundance: NA; v_gene: TRBV5-4; j_gene: TRBJ2-5; d_gene: NA; CDR3nt: TGTGCCAGCAGCCTGGGGCAGGGGCAAGAGACCCAGTACTTC; CDR3aa: CASSLGQGQETQYF
abundance: NA; v_gene: TRBV27; j_gene: TRBJ2-7; d_gene: NA; CDR3nt: TGTGCCAGCAGTTCCCGGGTTACCCCCTACGAGCAGTACTTC; CDR3aa: CASSSRVTPYEQYF
abundance: NA; v_gene: TRBV21-1; j_gene: TRBJ1-2; d_gene: NA; CDR3nt: TGTGCCAGCTTCGACCCTAGACAGAATAACTATGGCTACACCTTC; CDR3aa: CASFDPRQNNYGYTF
abundance: NA; v_gene: TRBV7-9; j_gene: TRBJ1-1; d_gene: NA; CDR3nt: TGTGCCAGCAGCTTAAAGCCGGCAGCCTCCACTGAAGCTTTCTTT; CDR3aa: CASSLKPAASTEAFF
abundance: NA; v_gene: TRBV2; j_gene: TRBJ1-4; d_gene: TRBD1; CDR3nt: TGTGCCAGCCGCTTTCTAGGGGGGACAGGGACTGAAAAACTGTTTTTT; CDR3aa: CASRFLGGTGTEKLFF
abundance: NA; v_gene: TRBV27; j_gene: TRBJ1-4; d_gene: NA; CDR3nt: TGTGCCAGCAGTTTCCAGTGGGGGACTAATGAAAAACTGTTTTTT; CDR3aa: CASSFQWGTNEKLFF
abundance: NA; v_gene: TRBV11-3; j_gene: TRBJ2-2; d_gene: NA; CDR3nt: TGTGCCAGCAGCTTAGGGGTCTCGAACACCGGGGAGCTGTTTTTT; CDR3aa: CASSLGVSNTGELFF
abundance: NA; v_gene: TRBV7-2; j_gene: TRBJ2-5; d_gene: TRBD1; CDR3nt: TGTGCCAGCAGCGTAGACAGGGTAGAGACCCAGTACTTC; CDR3aa: CASSVDRVETQYF
abundance: NA; v_gene: TRBV7-2; j_gene: TRBJ1-2; d_gene: TRBD1; CDR3nt: TGTGCCAGCAGCTTAGATGGGGCAGGGGGCGTCTATGGCTACACCTTC; CDR3aa: CASSLDGAGGVYGYTF
abundance: NA; v_gene: TRBV2; j_gene: TRBJ1-4; d_gene: NA; CDR3nt: TGTGCCAGCAGGGGGGGACGGATTAATGAAAAACTGTTTTTT; CDR3aa: CASRGGRINEKLFF
abundance: NA; v_gene: TRBV9; j_gene: TRBJ2-5; d_gene: TRBD2; CDR3nt: TGTGCCAGCAGCGGAACTAGCGGGGGGGCCCGGGAGACCCAGTACTTC; CDR3aa: CASSGTSGGARETQYF
abundance: NA; v_gene: TRBV5-6; j_gene: TRBJ1-5; d_gene: NA; CDR3nt: TGTGCCAGCAGCTTCCGGGGTTCGGGGCAGCCCCAGCATTTT; CDR3aa: CASSFRGSGQPQHF
abundance: once; v_gene: TRBV27; j_gene: TRBJ2-3; d_gene: NA; CDR3nt: TGTGCCAGCAGTCCCCTCTATTGGGGGGCGGCAGATACGCAGTATTTT; CDR3aa: CASSPLYWGAADTQYF
abundance: NA; v_gene: TRBV7-8; j_gene: TRBJ1-5; d_gene: TRBD1; CDR3nt: TGTGCCAGCAGCCCCCGGGACAGGGGGACCTCTGGCAATCAGCCCCAGCATTTT; CDR3aa: CASSPRDRGTSGNQPQHF
abundance: NA; v_gene: TRBV7-2; j_gene: TRBJ2-5; d_gene: NA; CDR3nt: TGTGCCAGCAGTCGCGGAGAAGGTATCCAAGAGACCCAGTACTTC; CDR3aa: CASSRGEGIQETQYF
abundance: NA; v_gene: TRBV6-1; j_gene: TRBJ1-2; d_gene: NA; CDR3nt: TGTGCCAGCAGTGAAGGGGTAGACTATGGCTACACCTTC; CDR3aa: CASSEGVDYGYTF
abundance: NA; v_gene: TRBV6-5; j_gene: TRBJ2-1; d_gene: NA; CDR3nt: TGTGCCAGCAAAAACTGGCGCTCCGGGGAGCAGTTCTTC; CDR3aa: CASKNWRSGEQFF
abundance: NA; v_gene: TRBV4-3; j_gene: TRBJ2-1; d_gene: NA; CDR3nt: TGCGCCAGCAGCCAAGTTAGGGGGACCTACAATGAGCAGTTCTTC; CDR3aa: CASSQVRGTYNEQFF
abundance: few; v_gene: TRBV7-9; j_gene: TRBJ1-2; d_gene: NA; CDR3nt: TGTGCCAGCAGCTCAGTCCCACCTAGGGGCTACACCTTC; CDR3aa: CASSSVPPRGYTF
abundance: NA; v_gene: TRBV28; j_gene: TRBJ1-3; d_gene: NA; CDR3nt: TGTGCCAGCAGCCGCCCGACAGCAGTCTCTGGAAACACCATATATTTT; CDR3aa: CASSRPTAVSGNTIYF
abundance: NA; v_gene: TRBV7-2; j_gene: TRBJ2-5; d_gene: NA; CDR3nt: TGTGCCAGCAGCTTAGCGGCAGCGCTAGAGACCCAGTACTTC; CDR3aa: CASSLAAALETQYF
abundance: NA; v_gene: TRBV5-6; j_gene: TRBJ2-1; d_gene: TRBD1; CDR3nt: TGTGCCAGCAGCTTACCGAAGACAGGGCGACGTGAGCAGTTCTTC; CDR3aa: CASSLPKTGRREQFF
abundance: NA; v_gene: TRBV7-2; j_gene: TRBJ2-3; d_gene: TRBD2; CDR3nt: TGTGCCAGCAGCTCAGGACTAGTCACAGATACGCAGTATTTT; CDR3aa: CASSSGLVTDTQYF
abundance: NA; v_gene: TRBV28; j_gene: TRBJ2-5; d_gene: NA; CDR3nt: TGTGCCAGCAGTTTCTTGGGCGGCCGAGGCGGGGAGACCCAGTACTTC; CDR3aa: CASSFLGGRGGETQYF
abundance: NA; v_gene: TRBV5-6; j_gene: TRBJ1-2; d_gene: NA; CDR3nt: TGTGCCAGCAGCTTCCTAACGGATGTGCTCGACTATGGCTACACCTTC; CDR3aa: CASSFLTDVLDYGYTF
abundance: NA; v_gene: TRBV7-8; j_gene: TRBJ2-7; d_gene: NA; CDR3nt: TGTGCCAGCAGCTATCGGCGATCCTACGAGCAGTACTTC; CDR3aa: CASSYRRSYEQYF
abundance: few; v_gene: TRBV7-6; j_gene: TRBJ2-6; d_gene: NA; CDR3nt: TGTGCCAGCAGCTTAGTTTCAGGGGACGGGGCCAACGTCCTGACTTTC; CDR3aa: CASSLVSGDGANVLTF
abundance: NA; v_gene: TRBV4-2; j_gene: TRBJ1-1; d_gene: NA; CDR3nt: TGTGCCAGCATCCTTGATCAGGGTTGGGCGGCTGAAGCTTTCTTT; CDR3aa: CASILDQGWAAEAFF
abundance: once; v_gene: TRBV7-9; j_gene: TRBJ1-1; d_gene: NA; CDR3nt: TGTGCCAGCAGCTTAGGGGGAGGGCCAAACACTGAAGCTTTCTTT; CDR3aa: CASSLGGGPNTEAFF
abundance: NA; v_gene: TRBV5-1; j_gene: TRBJ2-5; d_gene: NA; CDR3nt: TGCGCCAGCAGCGTACAGGGCGAAGAGACCCAGTACTTC; CDR3aa: CASSVQGEETQYF
abundance: NA; v_gene: TRBV7-9; j_gene: TRBJ1-1; d_gene: NA; CDR3nt: TGTGCCAGCAGACCCTACCCCCTGACTGAAGCTTTCTTT; CDR3aa: CASRPYPLTEAFF
abundance: NA; v_gene: TRBV19; j_gene: TRBJ2-7; d_gene: TRBD2; CDR3nt: TGTGCCAGTAGCAGCGGGGGACCCGCCTACGAGCAGTACTTC; CDR3aa: CASSSGGPAYEQYF
abundance: NA; v_gene: TRBV5-6; j_gene: TRBJ1-1; d_gene: NA; CDR3nt: TGTGCCAGCGCCGCTGTGTTGAGCACTGAAGCTTTCTTT; CDR3aa: CASAAVLSTEAFF
abundance: NA; v_gene: TRBV18; j_gene: TRBJ2-3; d_gene: NA; CDR3nt: TGTGCCAGCTCACCTACAGGTTTTTCCATAGGCCGCACAGATACGCAGTATTTT; CDR3aa: CASSPTGFSIGRTDTQYF
abundance: NA; v_gene: TRBV7-9; j_gene: TRBJ2-2; d_gene: TRBD1; CDR3nt: TGTGCCAGCAGCCCATGGACAGGGAGCCCCGGGGAGCTGTTTTTT; CDR3aa: CASSPWTGSPGELFF
abundance: NA; v_gene: TRBV2; j_gene: TRBJ1-1; d_gene: NA; CDR3nt: TGTGCCAGCAGGCCAGGGTTGGGGGTGAACACTGAAGCTTTCTTT; CDR3aa: CASRPGLGVNTEAFF
abundance: NA; v_gene: TRBV19; j_gene: TRBJ2-5; d_gene: NA; CDR3nt: TGTGCCAGCCCCGGGGGGCGCACGAAAGAGACCCAGTACTTC; CDR3aa: CASPGGRTKETQYF
abundance: NA; v_gene: TRBV2; j_gene: TRBJ1-5; d_gene: NA; CDR3nt: TGTGCCAGCAGTTGGGAGACAAACCGTTATAGCAATCAGCCCCAGCATTTT; CDR3aa: CASSWETNRYSNQPQHF
abundance: NA; v_gene: TRBV30; j_gene: TRBJ2-5; d_gene: TRBD1; CDR3nt: TGCTCGACAGGGTCAGCGACCCAGTACTTC; CDR3aa: CSTGSATQYF
abundance: NA; v_gene: TRBV11-3; j_gene: TRBJ1-2; d_gene: NA; CDR3nt: TGTGCCAGCAGCCGGGACAACAGATATGGCTACACCTTC; CDR3aa: CASSRDNRYGYTF
abundance: NA; v_gene: TRBV15; j_gene: TRBJ1-4; d_gene: NA; CDR3nt: TGTGCCACCAGCAGACCTTTTAATGAAAAACTGTTTTTT; CDR3aa: CATSRPFNEKLFF
abundance: NA; v_gene: TRBV7-9; j_gene: TRBJ2-5; d_gene: NA; CDR3nt: TGTGCCAGCAGCCCCCGGGACGTCCAAGAGACCCAGTACTTC; CDR3aa: CASSPRDVQETQYF
abundance: NA; v_gene: TRBV29-1; j_gene: TRBJ1-2; d_gene: TRBD1; CDR3nt: TGCAGCGTGGGACAGGGGGACTATGGCTACACCTTC; CDR3aa: CSVGQGDYGYTF